Here is one T cell receptor beta chain with its context. The antigen is undetermined. This record belongs to a study of vaccination and CD4 T cells after COVID-19. The overall study: The cells in question were stimulated using overlapping spike peptides derived from SARS-CoV-2, HCoV-NL63, HCoV-OC43 and HCoV-229E.

Researchers used the Oncomine TCR Beta short-read assay to sequence DNA from cultured CD4+ T cells. TCRdb ran MiXCR on the PCR reads and lists one entry per CDR3 protein. Of just under 20,000 distinct CDR3 sequences detected, under 70% appear once; the ten largest clones hold roughly 7.5%. The CDR3 consists of 13 residues. V was cut by 5 bases and J by 4 bases, with 11 bases left in between. Germline V gives CDR1 LNHNV, CDR2 YYDKDF (reference sequence). The sample's treatment: roughly 11-day PBMC culture with coronavirus spike peptide pools or control peptides (ViraFEST assay). TCRs were sequenced by ViraFEST after antigen-specific T cells had been expanded with peptide pools.

The clonotype was recovered from a human donor who had recovered from COVID-19. Sequencing input: CD4+ T cells from blood, cultured in vitro. The chain links TRBV15 to TRBJ1-2; D remains unclear. The CDR3 spells CATSAPGVYGYTF. CDR3 DNA: TGTGCCACCAGCGCGCCGGGAGTCTATGGCTACACCTTC.